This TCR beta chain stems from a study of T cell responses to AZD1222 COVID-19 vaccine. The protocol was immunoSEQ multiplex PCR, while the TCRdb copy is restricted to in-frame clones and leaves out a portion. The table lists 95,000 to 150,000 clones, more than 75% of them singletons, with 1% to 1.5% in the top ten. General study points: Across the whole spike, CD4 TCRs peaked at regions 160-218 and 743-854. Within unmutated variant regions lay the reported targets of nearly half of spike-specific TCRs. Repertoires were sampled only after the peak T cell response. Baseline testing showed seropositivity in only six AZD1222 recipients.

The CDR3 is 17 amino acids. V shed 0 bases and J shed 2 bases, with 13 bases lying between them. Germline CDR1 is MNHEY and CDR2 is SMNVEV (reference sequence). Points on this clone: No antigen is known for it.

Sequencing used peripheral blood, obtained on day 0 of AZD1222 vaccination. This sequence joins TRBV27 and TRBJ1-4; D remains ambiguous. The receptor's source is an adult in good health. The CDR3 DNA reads TGTGCCAGCAGTTTATCCCGATCCCCGGGGACTAATGAAAAACTGTTTTTT. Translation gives CASSLSRSPGTNEKLFF.